This T cell receptor beta chain emerged from a study of radiotherapy plus CTLA-4 blockade in lung cancer. Notes on the study in general: Alongside interferon-beta, early blood T cell clone dynamics were reportedly the best predictor of response.

On this clone: Antigen unknown.

The data were produced by immunoSEQ multiplex PCR, yet TCRdb's version contains in-frame clones alone and is incomplete. The sample yields tens of thousands of clones, around four fifths seen once. Germline V lookup: CDR1 SGHDT, CDR2 YYEEEE. V lost 5 bases to trimming and J lost 2 bases, with 19 bases between them. This CDR3 has 16 residues. The sample consisted of peripheral blood, taken from a patient treated with radiotherapy plus ipilimumab. This clonotype originated in a human donor with non-small cell lung cancer who had stable disease on radiotherapy plus ipilimumab. The genes are TRBV5-6 and TRBJ1-2; tentative D call: TRBD1 (6 bases). The CDR3 nucleotides read TGTGCCAGCAGTATGATGAACAGGGACGAGAACTATGGCTACACCTTC. Encoded protein: CASSMMNRDENYGYTF.